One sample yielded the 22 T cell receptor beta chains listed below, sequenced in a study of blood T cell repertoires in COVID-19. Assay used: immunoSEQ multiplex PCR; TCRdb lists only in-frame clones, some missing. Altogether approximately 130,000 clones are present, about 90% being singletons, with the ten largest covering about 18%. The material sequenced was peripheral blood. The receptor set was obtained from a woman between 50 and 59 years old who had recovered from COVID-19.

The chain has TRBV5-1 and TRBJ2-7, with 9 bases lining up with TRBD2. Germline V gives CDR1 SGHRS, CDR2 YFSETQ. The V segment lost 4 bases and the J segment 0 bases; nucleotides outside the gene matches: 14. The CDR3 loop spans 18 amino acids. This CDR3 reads CASSPLRSGGPSSYEQYF. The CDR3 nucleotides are TGCGCCAGCAGCCCACTTCGGAGCGGGGGGCCCAGCTCCTACGAGCAGTACTTC.

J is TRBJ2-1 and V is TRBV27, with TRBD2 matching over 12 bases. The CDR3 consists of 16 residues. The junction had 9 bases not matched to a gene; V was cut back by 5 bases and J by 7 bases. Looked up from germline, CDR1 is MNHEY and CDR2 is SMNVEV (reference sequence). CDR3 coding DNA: TGTGCCAGCAGTACCCTAGCGGGAGGGCCCTTTAATGAGCAGTTCTTC. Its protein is CASSTLAGGPFNEQFF.

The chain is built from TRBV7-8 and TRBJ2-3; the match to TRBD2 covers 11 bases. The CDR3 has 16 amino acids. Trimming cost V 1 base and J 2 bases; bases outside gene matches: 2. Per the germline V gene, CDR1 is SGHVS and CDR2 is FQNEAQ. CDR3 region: CASSLVLAGATDTQYF. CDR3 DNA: TGTGCCAGCAGCTTAGTACTAGCGGGGGCCACAGATACGCAGTATTTT.

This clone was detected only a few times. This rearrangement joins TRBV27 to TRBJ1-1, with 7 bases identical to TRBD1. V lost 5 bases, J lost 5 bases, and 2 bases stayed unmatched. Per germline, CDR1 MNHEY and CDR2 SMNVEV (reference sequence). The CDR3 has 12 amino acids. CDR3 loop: CASSRGQTEAFF. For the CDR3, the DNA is TGTGCCAGCAGTAGGGGGCAAACTGAAGCTTTCTTT.

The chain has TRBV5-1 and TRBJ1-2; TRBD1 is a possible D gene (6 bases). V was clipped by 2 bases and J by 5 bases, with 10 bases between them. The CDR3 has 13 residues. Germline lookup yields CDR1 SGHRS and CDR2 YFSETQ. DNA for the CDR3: TGCGCCAGCAGCTTTACAGGGTGGTATGGCTACACCTTC. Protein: CASSFTGWYGYTF.

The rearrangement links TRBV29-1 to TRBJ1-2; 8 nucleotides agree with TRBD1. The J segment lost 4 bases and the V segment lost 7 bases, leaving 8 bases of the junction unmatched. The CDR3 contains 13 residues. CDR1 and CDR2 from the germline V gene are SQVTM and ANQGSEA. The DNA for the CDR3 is TGCAGCGCGTTAACAGGGGGTCTCTATGGCTACACCTTC. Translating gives CSALTGGLYGYTF.

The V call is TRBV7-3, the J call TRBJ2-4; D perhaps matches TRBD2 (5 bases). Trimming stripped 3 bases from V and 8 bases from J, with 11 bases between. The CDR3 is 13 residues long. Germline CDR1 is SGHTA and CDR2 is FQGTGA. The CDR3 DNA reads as TGTGCCAGCAGCTTTTACAGCGGAGACATTCAGTACTTC. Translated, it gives CASSFYSGDIQYF.

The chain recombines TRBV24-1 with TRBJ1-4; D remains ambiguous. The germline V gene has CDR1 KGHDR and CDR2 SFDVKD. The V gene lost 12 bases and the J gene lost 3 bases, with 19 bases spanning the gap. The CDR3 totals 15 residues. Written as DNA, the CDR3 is TGTGCCCTTTGGCCCCCGCGGGCTGCTAATGAAAAACTGTTTTTT. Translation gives CALWPPRAANEKLFF.

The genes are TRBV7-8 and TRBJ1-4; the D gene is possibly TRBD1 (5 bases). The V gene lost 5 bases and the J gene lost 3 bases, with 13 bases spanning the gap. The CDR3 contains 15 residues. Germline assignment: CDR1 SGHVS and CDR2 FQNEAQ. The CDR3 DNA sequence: TGTGCCAGCAGCCCCGGGGGACGTCCTAATGAAAAACTGTTTTTT. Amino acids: CASSPGGRPNEKLFF.

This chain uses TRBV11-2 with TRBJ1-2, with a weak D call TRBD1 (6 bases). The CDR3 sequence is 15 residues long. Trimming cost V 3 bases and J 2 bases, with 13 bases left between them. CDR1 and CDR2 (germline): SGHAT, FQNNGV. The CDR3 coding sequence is TGTGCCAGCAGCTTCACCGGGACACCAAACTATGGCTACACCTTC. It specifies CASSFTGTPNYGYTF.

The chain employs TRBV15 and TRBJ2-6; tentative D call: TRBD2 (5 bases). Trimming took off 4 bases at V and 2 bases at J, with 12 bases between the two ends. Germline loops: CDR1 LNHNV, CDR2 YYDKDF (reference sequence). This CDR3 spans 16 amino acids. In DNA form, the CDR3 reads TGTGCCACCAGCACCCCCCCCGGGGCTGGGGCCAACGTCCTGACTTTC. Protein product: CATSTPPGAGANVLTF.

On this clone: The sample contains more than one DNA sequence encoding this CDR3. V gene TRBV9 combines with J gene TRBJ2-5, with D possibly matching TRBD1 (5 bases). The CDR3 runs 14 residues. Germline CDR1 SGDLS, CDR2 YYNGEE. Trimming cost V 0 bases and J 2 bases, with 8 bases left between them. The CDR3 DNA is TGTGCCAGCAGCGTAGACAGGACACAAGAGACCCAGTACTTC. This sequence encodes CASSVDRTQETQYF.

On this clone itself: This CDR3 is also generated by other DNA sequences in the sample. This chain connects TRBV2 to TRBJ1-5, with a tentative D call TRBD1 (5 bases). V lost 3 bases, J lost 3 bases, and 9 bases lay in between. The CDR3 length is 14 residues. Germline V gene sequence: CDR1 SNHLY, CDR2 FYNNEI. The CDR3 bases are TGTGCCAGCAGTGATCGACAGCTCAATCAGCCCCAGCATTTT. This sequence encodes CASSDRQLNQPQHF.

CDR3 sequence reads: CASSPRSGNTEAFF. The CDR3 coding sequence is TGTGCCAGCAGCCCACGCTCCGGGAACACTGAAGCTTTCTTT. V gene TRBV7-2 combines with J gene TRBJ1-1, with D uncertain. This CDR3 has 14 amino acids. V dropped 5 bases and J dropped 1 base, with 11 bases sitting between them. Germline CDR1 SGHTA, CDR2 FQGNSA.

CDR3 nucleotide sequence: TGTGCCAGCAGCTTATTTCTCCAAGAGACCCAGTACTTC. It codes for CASSLFLQETQYF. The chain links TRBV7-6 to TRBJ2-5, with D hard to call. The length of the CDR3 is 13 residues. Germline CDR1 SGHVS, CDR2 FNYEAQ. V shed 2 bases and J shed 1 base, with 5 bases lying between them. Full variable domain (outside the CDR3, taken from reference TRBV7-6 and TRBJ2-5): GAGVSQSPRYKVTKRGQDVALRCDPISGHVSLYWYRQALGQGPEFLTYFNYEAQQDKSGLPNDRFSAERPEGSISTLTIQRTEQRDSAMYRCASSLFLQETQYFGPGTRLLVL.

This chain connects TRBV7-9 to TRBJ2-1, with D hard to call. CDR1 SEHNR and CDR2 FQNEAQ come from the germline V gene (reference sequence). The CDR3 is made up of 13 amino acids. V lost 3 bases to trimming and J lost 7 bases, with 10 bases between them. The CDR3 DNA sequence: TGTGCCAGCAGCTTCCCCACAGTTAATGAGCAGTTCTTC. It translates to CASSFPTVNEQFF.

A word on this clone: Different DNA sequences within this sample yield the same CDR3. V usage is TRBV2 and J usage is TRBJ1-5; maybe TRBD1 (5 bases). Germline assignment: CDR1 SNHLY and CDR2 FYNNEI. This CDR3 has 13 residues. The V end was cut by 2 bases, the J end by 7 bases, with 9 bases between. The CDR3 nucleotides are TGTGCCAGCAGTGAACAGGGTGGGCAGCCCCAGCATTTT. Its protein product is CASSEQGGQPQHF.

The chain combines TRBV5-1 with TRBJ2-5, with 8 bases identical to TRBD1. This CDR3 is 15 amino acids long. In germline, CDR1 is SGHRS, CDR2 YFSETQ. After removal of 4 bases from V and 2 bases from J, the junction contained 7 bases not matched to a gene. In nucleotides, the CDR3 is TGCGCCAGCAGCGGTGGACAGGGTCGACAAGAGACCCAGTACTTC. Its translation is CASSGGQGRQETQYF.

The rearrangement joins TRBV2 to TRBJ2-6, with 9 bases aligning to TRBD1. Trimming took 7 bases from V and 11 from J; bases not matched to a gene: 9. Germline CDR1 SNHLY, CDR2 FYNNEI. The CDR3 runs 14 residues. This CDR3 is CASNPGQGIDVLTF. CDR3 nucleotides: TGTGCCAGCAACCCGGGACAGGGTATCGACGTCCTGACTTTC.

The CDR3: CASSPWDSPYEQYF. The DNA of the CDR3 is TGTGCCAGCAGCCCCTGGGACAGCCCCTACGAGCAGTACTTC. The J gene is TRBJ2-7, the V gene TRBV3-1 (or the pseudogene TRBV3-2); TRBD1 agrees at 7 bases. Germline assignment: CDR1 LGHDT and CDR2 YNNKEL (reference sequence). The V segment lost 4 bases and the J segment 2 bases; nucleotides outside the gene matches: 5. This CDR3 comprises 14 residues.

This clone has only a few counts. As DNA, the CDR3 is TGCGCCAGTAGGGAAGCCCAGGGGTCTGAAGCTTTCTTT. As protein: CASREAQGSEAFF. V and J are TRBV5-1 and TRBJ1-1, with a possible D match to TRBD1 (6 bases). Germline V gene lookup returns CDR1 SGHRS and CDR2 YFSETQ. There are 13 residues in the CDR3. Trimming left V 8 bases short and J 6 bases short, with 17 bases between.

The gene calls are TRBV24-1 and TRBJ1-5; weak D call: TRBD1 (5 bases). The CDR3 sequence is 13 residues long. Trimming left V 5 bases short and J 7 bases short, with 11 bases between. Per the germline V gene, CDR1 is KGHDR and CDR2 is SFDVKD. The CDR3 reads CATSARGWQPQHF. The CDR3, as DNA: TGTGCCACCAGTGCACGGGGGTGGCAGCCCCAGCATTTT.